A selection of T cell receptor beta chains follows, all from one sample in a study of shared clonotypes between healthy human individuals. Generated by immunoSEQ multiplex PCR, the TCRdb table keeps only in-frame clones and is missing some. The data show 1.5 million to 2.5 million clones, just under 95% seen once. Material: naive CD8+ T cells sorted from blood. The receptors stem from a man aged 18 to 30 in good health. Each CDR3 is given with its conserved first and last residue. The order of the fields is D gene, V gene, J gene, clone size, CDR3 DNA, CDR3 protein. A D gene is named only where the DNA matches it firmly. A clone size is listed for some rows: how often the clone was seen (once, few, many), or a class if it is expanded.

>TRBD1|TRBV7-8|TRBJ1-6|NA
TGTGCCAGCAGCGCAAAGGACAGGAATTCACCCCTCCACTTT
CASSAKDRNSPLHF
>NA|TRBV10-2|TRBJ1-2|NA
TGCGCCAGCAGGGGGGATGATGGCTACACCTTC
CASRGDDGYTF
>NA|TRBV7-9|TRBJ2-7|NA
TGTGCCAGCAGCTTCTTCCCAGGGTACGAGCAGTACTTC
CASSFFPGYEQYF
>NA|TRBV27|TRBJ2-7|NA
TGTGCCAGCGGTACAGGGGGGGACTACGAGCAGTACTTC
CASGTGGDYEQYF
>NA|TRBV4-3|TRBJ1-3|NA
TGCGCCAGCAGCCAAGAGGAGGGTATTGGAAACACCATATATTTT
CASSQEEGIGNTIYF
>NA|TRBV5-4|TRBJ1-1|NA
TGTGCCAGCAGCTTGTGGGAGGGGAGGGACACTGAAGCTTTCTTT
CASSLWEGRDTEAFF
>NA|TRBV7-9|TRBJ2-7|NA
TGTGCCAGCAGCTTAATCGAGGGGGACTACGAGCAGTACTTC
CASSLIEGDYEQYF
>TRBD1|TRBV27|TRBJ1-2|NA
TGTGCCAGCAGTTTAACCCAGGGGGCGGATGGCTACACCTTC
CASSLTQGADGYTF
>TRBD2|TRBV10-3|TRBJ2-3|once
TGTGCCATCAGTGAACTAGCGGGGGGATCAGATACGCAGTATTTT
CAISELAGGSDTQYF
>TRBD2|TRBV7-9|TRBJ2-3|NA
TGTGCCAGCAGCTCGGGACTAGAAGTCACAGATACGCAGTATTTT
CASSSGLEVTDTQYF
>NA|TRBV30|TRBJ2-2|NA
TGTGCCTGGAGTGTCAGGGGGGGAACCGGGGAGCTGTTTTTT
CAWSVRGGTGELFF
>TRBD2|TRBV6-5|TRBJ2-1|NA
TGTGCCAGCAGTTACAGTAGCGGGAACTCGTACAATGAGCAGTTCTTC
CASSYSSGNSYNEQFF
>TRBD2|TRBV18|TRBJ2-2|NA
TGTGCCAGCTCACCTTTAGGACTAGAAAACACCGGGGAGCTGTTTTTT
CASSPLGLENTGELFF
>TRBD1|TRBV5-5|TRBJ1-2|NA
TGTGCCAGCAGCCTATGGACAGGGAGGGTTAACTATGGCTACACCTTC
CASSLWTGRVNYGYTF
>NA|TRBV28|TRBJ2-2|NA
TGTGCCAGCAGTTTTGGTATGCCCGGGGAGCTGTTTTTT
CASSFGMPGELFF
>NA|TRBV10-2|TRBJ2-1|NA
TGCGCCACTACCCTCGAGGGGGGGGCACTTGAGCAGTTCTTC
CATTLEGGALEQFF
>TRBD1|TRBV27|TRBJ2-7|NA
TGTGCCAGCAGTTTGACAGGGTGGGCGTACGAGCAGTACTTC
CASSLTGWAYEQYF
>NA|TRBV5-4|TRBJ2-1|NA
TGTGCCAGCAGCCACCGCGGGGTCTCTGAGCAGTTCTTC
CASSHRGVSEQFF
>NA|TRBV4-1|TRBJ2-7|NA
TGCGCCAGCAGCCTGCTGGGGGACTACGAGCAGTACTTC
CASSLLGDYEQYF
>NA|TRBV11-1|TRBJ2-7|NA
TGTGCCAGCAGCTTATCGCGCGGAAGCTCCTACGAGCAGTACTTC
CASSLSRGSSYEQYF
>NA|TRBV9|TRBJ1-2|NA
TGTGCCAGCAGCGGTGACCGGACGGGCTATGGCTACACCTTC
CASSGDRTGYGYTF
>TRBD1|TRBV4-3|TRBJ2-1|NA
TGCGCCAGCAGCCAAGTGGTGACCGCTTTTACAGGGGATGAGCAGTTCTTC
CASSQVVTAFTGDEQFF
>NA|TRBV6-6|TRBJ1-1|NA
TGTGCCAGCAGTTACGAGGGGTTCGAAGCTTTCTTT
CASSYEGFEAFF
>NA|TRBV27|TRBJ2-5|NA
TGTGCCAGCAGAGGGGATCAAGAGACCCAGTACTTC
CASRGDQETQYF
>TRBD1|TRBV11-2|TRBJ2-7|NA
TGTGCCAGCAGCTTAGTAGGGGGCCTCGGTGAGCAGTACTTC
CASSLVGGLGEQYF
>TRBD1|TRBV29-1|TRBJ2-7|NA
TGCAGCGTCGTCGGGACAGCTTCTTCCTACGAGCAGTACTTC
CSVVGTASSYEQYF
>NA|TRBV7-9|TRBJ1-1|NA
TGTGCCAGCAGCTGGGACGGCGGGACTGAAGCTTTCTTT
CASSWDGGTEAFF
>NA|TRBV7-9|TRBJ2-1|NA
TGTGCCGAGACTCTCTTACAGGGAAGACCCTACAATGAGCAGTTCTTC
CAETLLQGRPYNEQFF
>TRBD1|TRBV7-2|TRBJ1-5|NA
TGTGCCAGCAGCTTAGTAGGACAGGGGATCCAGCCCCAGCATTTT
CASSLVGQGIQPQHF
>NA|TRBV5-1|TRBJ2-3|NA
TGCGCCAGCAGCTGGGGGGCCCCAGATACGCAGTATTTT
CASSWGAPDTQYF
>NA|TRBV27|TRBJ1-5|NA
TGTGCCAGCAGTTACAATGGCAATCAGCCCCAGCATTTT
CASSYNGNQPQHF
>TRBD1|TRBV2|TRBJ2-3|NA
TGTGCCAGCAGTGAAGCACGGGACAGTCAAAGCACAGATACGCAGTATTTT
CASSEARDSQSTDTQYF
>NA|TRBV9|TRBJ2-7|NA
TGTGCCAGCAGCGTAGGTGGAGGGGGCTACGAGCAGTACTTC
CASSVGGGGYEQYF
>NA|TRBV4-1|TRBJ2-7|NA
TGCGCCAGCAGCCCCGGCGCGGGTTCCTACGAGCAGTACTTC
CASSPGAGSYEQYF
>TRBD1|TRBV27|TRBJ2-7|NA
TGTGCCAGCAGTTTGGAGGGACAGGGGTTGTACGAGCAGTACTTC
CASSLEGQGLYEQYF
>NA|TRBV6-5|TRBJ2-1|NA
TGTGCCAGCAGTTACATAGGGCGGAGCTCCTACAATGAGCAGTTCTTC
CASSYIGRSSYNEQFF
>NA|TRBV5-6|TRBJ2-7|NA
TGTGCCAGCAGCTTGGGGACAGTGCTTTTAGAGTACTTC
CASSLGTVLLEYF
>NA|TRBV7-6|TRBJ2-3|NA
TGTGCCAGCAGCTTAGGAAGGGAAAGGACAGATACGCAGTATTTT
CASSLGRERTDTQYF
>NA|TRBV11-2|TRBJ1-1|NA
TGTGCCAGCAGCTTCGACGGGGCGGACACTGAAGCTTTCTTT
CASSFDGADTEAFF
>NA|TRBV29-1|TRBJ2-5|once
TGCAGCGTTGGACTGGAGACCCAGTACTTC
CSVGLETQYF